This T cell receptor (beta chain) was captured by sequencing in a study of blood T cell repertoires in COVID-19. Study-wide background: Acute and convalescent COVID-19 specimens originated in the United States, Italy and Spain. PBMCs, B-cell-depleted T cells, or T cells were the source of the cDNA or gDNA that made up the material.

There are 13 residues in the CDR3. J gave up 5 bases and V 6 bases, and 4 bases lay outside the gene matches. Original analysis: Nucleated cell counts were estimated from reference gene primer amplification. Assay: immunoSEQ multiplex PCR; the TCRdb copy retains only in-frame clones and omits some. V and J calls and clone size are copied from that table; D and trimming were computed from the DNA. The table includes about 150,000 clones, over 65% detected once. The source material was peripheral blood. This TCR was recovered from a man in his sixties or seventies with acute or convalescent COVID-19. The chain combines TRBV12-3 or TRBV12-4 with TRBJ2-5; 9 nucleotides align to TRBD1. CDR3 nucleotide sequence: TGTGCCAGCAGCCGGGACAGGGAGGAGACCCAGTACTTC. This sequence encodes CASSRDREETQYF.